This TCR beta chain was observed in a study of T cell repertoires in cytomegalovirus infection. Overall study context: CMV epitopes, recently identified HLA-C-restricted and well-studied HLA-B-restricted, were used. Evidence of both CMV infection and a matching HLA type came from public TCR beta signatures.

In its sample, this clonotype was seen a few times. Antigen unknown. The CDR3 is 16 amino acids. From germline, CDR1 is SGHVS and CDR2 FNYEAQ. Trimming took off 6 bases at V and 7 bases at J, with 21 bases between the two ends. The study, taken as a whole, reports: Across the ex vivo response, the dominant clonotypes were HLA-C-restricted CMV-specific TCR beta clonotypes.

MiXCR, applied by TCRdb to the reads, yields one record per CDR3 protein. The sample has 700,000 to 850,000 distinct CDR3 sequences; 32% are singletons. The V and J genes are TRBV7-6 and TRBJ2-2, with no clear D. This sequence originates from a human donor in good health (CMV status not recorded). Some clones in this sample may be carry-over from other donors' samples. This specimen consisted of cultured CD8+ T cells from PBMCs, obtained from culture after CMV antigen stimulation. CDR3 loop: CASSSFDQEPIGELFF. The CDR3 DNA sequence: TGTGCCAGCAGTTCTTTCGATCAGGAACCCATCGGGGAGCTGTTTTTT. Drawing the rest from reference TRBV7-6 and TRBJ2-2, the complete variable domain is GAGVSQSPRYKVTKRGQDVALRCDPISGHVSLYWYRQALGQGPEFLTYFNYEAQQDKSGLPNDRFSAERPEGSISTLTIQRTEQRDSAMYRCASSSFDQEPIGELFFGEGSRLTVL.